Below, 21 T cell receptor beta chains from the same sample are listed, as sequenced in a study of blood T cell repertoires in COVID-19. Clones were read by immunoSEQ multiplex PCR, and TCRdb kept only the in-frame ones, dropping some. The sample shows 350,000 to 450,000 clones, roughly four fifths of them seen only once. Sequenced: PBMCs or T cells enriched from blood (not recorded which). The receptors were sampled from a woman between 50 and 59 years old who had recovered from COVID-19.

V is TRBV4-2 and J is TRBJ2-6, with TRBD1 matching 9 bases. From germline, CDR1 is LGHNA and CDR2 YNFKEQ. Trimming at V came to 1 base and at J to 1 base, leaving 8 bases not matched to a gene. The length of the CDR3 is 19 residues. CDR3 coding DNA: TGTGCCAGCAGCCAAGTGATGGGACAGGGAGAGTCTGGGGCCAACGTCCTGACTTTC. Translation gives CASSQVMGQGESGANVLTF.

CDR3: CASSPRTGINYGYTF. DNA for the CDR3: TGCGCCAGCAGCCCCCGGACAGGTATTAACTATGGCTACACCTTC. The chain couples TRBV4-1 to TRBJ1-2; 7 nucleotides line up with TRBD1. This CDR3 is 15 amino acids long. Looked up from germline, CDR1 is MGHRA and CDR2 is YSYEKL. Trimming removed 4 bases from V and 1 base from J; junction bases left unmatched: 6.

This clone was counted once. The V gene is TRBV3-1 (or the pseudogene TRBV3-2), the J gene TRBJ2-2; 11 nucleotides line up with TRBD1. Germline loops: CDR1 LGHDT, CDR2 YNNKEL (reference sequence). CDR3 size: 16 residues. The J segment lost 7 bases and the V segment lost 4 bases, leaving 8 bases of the junction unmatched. The CDR3 DNA reads as TGTGCCAGCAGCCTCCGGACAGGGGGCCCGTACGGGGAGCTGTTTTTT. As protein: CASSLRTGGPYGELFF.

The V and J genes are TRBV9 and TRBJ1-3; D gene ambiguous. V was clipped by 2 bases and J by 4 bases, with 25 bases between them. CDR3 size: 19 residues. The germline V gene encodes CDR1 SGDLS and CDR2 YYNGEE. The CDR3 nucleotides read TGTGCCAGCAGCGTTCAACCCCTAGACCCCATAATCAGAGGAAACACCATATATTTT. Amino acids: CASSVQPLDPIIRGNTIYF.

V gene TRBV6-2 or TRBV6-3 combines with J gene TRBJ2-1; 9 bases agree with TRBD1. The germline V gene has CDR1 MNHEY and CDR2 SVGEGT. Trimming at V came to 2 bases and at J to 4 bases, leaving 12 bases not matched to a gene. This CDR3 has 18 amino acids. The CDR3 is CASSYPPSWDRAYNEQFF. The CDR3 DNA sequence: TGTGCCAGCAGTTACCCCCCAAGTTGGGACAGGGCTTACAATGAGCAGTTCTTC.

The chain has TRBV10-1 and TRBJ1-3, with 8 positions matching TRBD1. V was pared by 2 bases and J by 2 bases, with 2 bases of the junction left unmatched. The CDR3 is 15 residues long. Germline V gene sequence: CDR1 WNHNN, CDR2 SYGVQD (reference sequence). The CDR3 reads CASSEQGAAGNTIYF. In nucleotides, the CDR3 is TGCGCCAGCAGTGAGCAGGGGGCGGCTGGAAACACCATATATTTT.

The chain combines TRBV12-3 or TRBV12-4 with TRBJ1-1, with D perhaps matching TRBD1 (5 bases). Trimming stripped 3 bases from V and 3 bases from J, with 8 bases between. The CDR3 consists of 13 residues. This chain's CDR3 is CASSFQGHTEAFF. Here the CDR3 DNA reads TGTGCCAGCAGTTTTCAGGGCCACACTGAAGCTTTCTTT.

The chain combines TRBV6-5 with TRBJ1-5, with a weak D call TRBD1 (6 bases). CDR1 and CDR2 (germline): MNHEY, SVGAGI. CDR3 length: 15 residues. Trimming took 4 bases from V and 6 from J, leaving 16 bases between them. The CDR3 DNA reads as TGTGCCAGCAGTTGGGGGCCCACCTCGGGTCAGCCCCAGCATTTT. Translation gives CASSWGPTSGQPQHF.

The chain uses TRBV5-6 and TRBJ2-5; 10 nucleotides align to TRBD2. Germline values: CDR1 SGHDT, CDR2 YYEEEE. V gave up 2 bases and J gave up 2 bases; unmatched junction bases: 3. This CDR3 spans 15 amino acids. CDR3 loop: CASSLPSGSQETQYF. For the CDR3, the DNA is TGTGCCAGCAGCTTACCTAGCGGGAGTCAAGAGACCCAGTACTTC.

V and J are TRBV2 and TRBJ1-2; 8 nucleotides match TRBD1. The V gene end was trimmed by 7 bases and the J gene end by 7 bases; junction bases not matched to a gene: 11. There are 14 residues in the CDR3. CDR1 and CDR2 from the germline V gene are SNHLY and FYNNEI. Here the CDR3 reads CASTRDAGGIGYTF. The CDR3 nucleotides are TGTGCCAGCACCAGAGATGCAGGGGGCATTGGCTACACCTTC. Based on the CDR3 plus reference TRBV2 and TRBJ1-2, the full variable domain is EPEVTQTPSHQVTQMGQEVILRCVPISNHLYFYWYRQILGQKVEFLVSFYNNEISEKSEIFDDQFSVERPDGSNFTLKIRSTKLEDSAMYFCASTRDAGGIGYTFGSGTRLTVV.

The chain carries TRBV27 and TRBJ1-2; 7 nucleotides agree with TRBD1. The V gene's germline CDR1 is MNHEY and CDR2 SMNVEV (reference sequence). V dropped 2 bases and J dropped 0; count of bases not matched to a gene: 3. The CDR3 runs to 15 residues. The CDR3 here is CASSLRGQANYGYTF. The CDR3 DNA reads as TGTGCCAGCAGTTTACGCGGACAGGCTAACTATGGCTACACCTTC.

This clone was found once. V usage is TRBV7-9 and J usage is TRBJ1-1; D perhaps matches TRBD1 (6 bases). With 5 bases removed from V and 1 base from J, the gap between germline ends came to 17 bases. This CDR3 is built from 16 residues. CDR1 and CDR2 from the germline V gene are SEHNR and FQNEAQ (reference sequence). CDR3 DNA: TGTGCCAGCAGCCATTGGGCAGGGACACCGAACACTGAAGCTTTCTTT. Translated, it gives CASSHWAGTPNTEAFF.

The rearrangement joins TRBV9 to TRBJ1-4; the match to TRBD1 covers 8 bases. V shed 2 bases, J shed 7 bases, and the junction held 7 bases outside the gene matches. The CDR3 loop spans 15 amino acids. Germline V lookup: CDR1 SGDLS, CDR2 YYNGEE. In DNA form, the CDR3 reads TGTGCCAGCAGCGTGTCACAGGGGGAGGGTGAAAAACTGTTTTTT. Translation: CASSVSQGEGEKLFF.

The rearrangement links TRBV19 to TRBJ1-1; a weak D match, TRBD1 (5 bases). The V gene's germline CDR1 is LNHDA and CDR2 SQIVND (reference sequence). The CDR3 length is 15 residues. V lost 4 bases to trimming and J lost 1 base, with 13 bases between them. The CDR3 DNA sequence: TGTGCCAGTAGTAACCGAAGAGGACAGAACACTGAAGCTTTCTTT. It yields the protein CASSNRRGQNTEAFF.

This clone has only one observation. The V call is TRBV6-1, the J call TRBJ1-2; D is undetermined. Trimming shortened V by 1 base and J by 4 bases, and 7 bases separated the two germline ends. Germline V gene sequence: CDR1 MNHNS, CDR2 SASEGT. The CDR3 runs 13 residues. The CDR3 protein is CASSEERGYGYTF. CDR3 bases: TGTGCCAGCAGTGAAGAGCGGGGCTATGGCTACACCTTC.

The V call is TRBV30, the J call TRBJ1-1; D not certain. Deletions cut 0 bases from V and 3 bases from J, with 8 bases between. The CDR3 sequence is 13 residues long. Germline values: CDR1 GTSNPN, CDR2 SVGIG (reference sequence). CDR3 in amino acids: CAWSVRSYTEAFF. In DNA form, the CDR3 reads TGTGCCTGGAGTGTACGGAGCTACACTGAAGCTTTCTTT.

This chain joins TRBV19 and TRBJ1-4; tentatively, D is TRBD1 (5 bases). Trimming pared 5 bases from V and 0 bases from J, leaving 13 bases between. Germline V lookup: CDR1 LNHDA, CDR2 SQIVND (reference sequence). The CDR3 is made up of 16 amino acids. The CDR3 is CASSPQTVATNEKLFF. The CDR3 DNA reads as TGTGCCAGTAGTCCCCAGACAGTCGCAACTAATGAAAAACTGTTTTTT.

This clone came up a few times. The rearrangement uses TRBV7-2 and TRBJ1-1; D is unclear. This CDR3 is 14 amino acids long. V dropped 2 bases and J dropped 1 base, with 8 bases sitting between them. The germline V gene has CDR1 SGHTA and CDR2 FQGNSA. CDR3 DNA sequence: TGTGCCAGCAGCTTATTGGCAGGGAACACTGAAGCTTTCTTT. Translation gives CASSLLAGNTEAFF.

The chain couples TRBV30 to TRBJ2-7; TRBD1 agrees at 10 bases. Germline CDR1 GTSNPN, CDR2 SVGIG (reference sequence). With V trimmed by 4 bases and J by 5 bases, 5 bases remained unmatched. The CDR3 consists of 13 residues. The CDR3, as DNA: TGTGCCTGGATGGGACAGGGGTCCCACGAGCAGTACTTC. Translating it yields CAWMGQGSHEQYF. The full variable domain, in which reference TRBV30 and TRBJ2-7 provide the parts outside the CDR3, is SQTIHQWPATLVQPVGSPLSLECTVEGTSNPNLYWYRQAAGRGLQLLFYSVGIGQISSEVPQNLSASRPQDRQFILSSKKLLLSDSGFYLCAWMGQGSHEQYFGPGTRLTVT.

The chain carries TRBV29-1 and TRBJ1-2; 9 bases fit TRBD1. CDR1 and CDR2 (germline): SQVTM, ANQGSEA. The J segment lost 4 bases and the V segment lost 0 bases, leaving 3 bases of the junction unmatched. The CDR3 sequence is 14 residues long. The CDR3 coding sequence is TGCAGCGTTGAAGATCCGGACAGGGGCTATGGCTACACCTTC. Protein sequence: CSVEDPDRGYGYTF.

The gene calls are TRBV11-3 and TRBJ1-6; 9 bases line up with TRBD1. With 5 bases clipped from V and 9 bases from J, the junction kept 8 bases outside the gene matches. Germline lookup yields CDR1 SGHNT and CDR2 YENEEA. The CDR3 consists of 15 residues. The CDR3 region has the DNA TGTGCCAGCAGCCTGAGAACAGGGGGCAGTTCACCCCTCCACTTT. It yields the protein CASSLRTGGSSPLHF.